This record covers a single T cell receptor beta chain. The antigen remains unidentified. This record comes from a study of blood T cells in healthy people across ages. Broader study findings: The unknown donor CMV status may have confounded expanded clonotype changes. Naive CD4+ cells and diversity were both higher in long-lived donors than in aged donors. TCR beta diversity was tightly associated with the proportion of naive T cells.

Trimming stripped 1 base from V and 6 bases from J, with 13 bases between. Germline V lookup: CDR1 MGHRA, CDR2 YSYEKL. The CDR3 has 15 amino acids. Through a sample-barcoded 5' primer and a J-beta primer mix, a second PCR was run for about 6 to 12 cycles. Each cDNA molecule was tagged by a template-switch adaptor that had 12 random nucleotides. TCRdb re-analysed the 5' RACE reads in MiXCR, keeping a single row per CDR3 protein. Of around 1,500,000 distinct CDR3 sequences detected, about 40% appear once; the ten largest clones hold roughly 8.2%. What was sequenced was blood. This chain joins TRBV4-1 and TRBJ1-5; D is undetermined. The TCR was taken from a woman aged 18-35 years in good health. CDR3 coding DNA: TGCGCCAGCAGCCAAGGGGGAGGTGAGTCTCAGCCCCAGCATTTT. Translating gives CASSQGGGESQPQHF.